The rows below give T cell receptor beta chains drawn from one sample of a study of somatic mutations in cytotoxic T cells in rheumatoid arthritis. This table comes from immunoSEQ multiplex PCR, and its TCRdb copy is limited to in-frame clones, with some not included. Of 10,000 or so clones in the sample, roughly 71% were seen once. Sequencing input: CD8+ T cells sorted from blood. These receptors were obtained from an adult with rheumatoid arthritis. Each CDR3 is given with its conserved first and last residue. The order of the fields is clone size, J gene, D gene, V gene, CDR3 DNA, CDR3 protein. A D gene is named only where the DNA matches it firmly. Clone sizes are given selectively: once, few, many, or a class where the clone is expanded.

- TRBJ1-1 - TRBV27 TGTGCCAGCAGGGTGTTCCGAAAGAACACTGAAGCTTTCTTT CASRVFRKNTEAFF
- TRBJ1-1 - TRBV6-5 TGTGCCAGCAGTCCATGGACGGGGATGAACACTGAAGCTTTCTTT CASSPWTGMNTEAFF
- TRBJ1-5 - TRBV15 TGTGCCACCAGCAGAGAGAACCCACTGGGGAAGAATCAGCCCCAGCATTTT CATSRENPLGKNQPQHF
- TRBJ1-6 - TRBV5-1 TGCGCCAGCAGCGTGAGCTCCTATAATTCACCCCTCCACTTT CASSVSSYNSPLHF
- TRBJ1-5 - TRBV19 TGTGCCGGGGGCCCGTTTCAGCCCCAGCATTTT CAGGPFQPQHF
- TRBJ2-7 - TRBV13 TGTGCCAGCAGCTCCGCCCCTTCGGTGGAGCAGTACTTC CASSSAPSVEQYF
few TRBJ1-5 - TRBV10-1 TGCGCCAGGGAACCCTGCGGAGGGGGTGGCAATCAGCCCCAGCATTTT CAREPCGGGGNQPQHF
few TRBJ2-7 - TRBV4-1 TGCGCCAGCAGCCTCAGGGGTCAGGGCTTCTACGAGCAGTACTTC CASSLRGQGFYEQYF
- TRBJ2-7 - TRBV7-3 TGTGCCAGCAGTTCAGGGGCAGGATACGAGCAGTACTTC CASSSGAGYEQYF
- TRBJ1-1 - TRBV5-1 TGCGCCAGCAGCTTGGTTGGGACTGAAGCTTTCTTT CASSLVGTEAFF
- TRBJ2-7 - TRBV7-2 TGTGCCAGCAGCTTAACTTTCGGCAGGGACGAGCAGTACTTC CASSLTFGRDEQYF
once TRBJ2-5 TRBD2 TRBV7-3 TGTGCCAGCAGAGCCGGGACTAGCGGCCAAGAGACCCAGTACTTC CASRAGTSGQETQYF
- TRBJ2-2 - TRBV4-2 TGTGCCAGCAGCGGAAGAGGTCCAGCGGGGACAACCGGGGAGCTGTTTTTT CASSGRGPAGTTGELFF
medium-sized TRBJ1-1 - TRBV19 TGTGCCAGCCGCTACAGAGGGGGGCAGACTGAAGCTTTCTTT CASRYRGGQTEAFF
- TRBJ2-1 - TRBV5-4 TGTGCCAGCAGCTCCGATAAGGTGGATGAGCAGTTCTTC CASSSDKVDEQFF
- TRBJ2-1 - TRBV5-5 TGTGCCAGCAGCTTGCTGTACAGGGACTACAATGAGCAGTTCTTC CASSLLYRDYNEQFF
- TRBJ1-3 TRBD1 TRBV10-3 TGTGCCATCAGTGAGTCGGCGGACAGGGGAAACACCATATATTTT CAISESADRGNTIYF
few TRBJ1-1 - TRBV11-2 TGTGCCAGCAGCTTAACGGCCCGGATGAACACTGAAGCTTTCTTT CASSLTARMNTEAFF
- TRBJ1-2 - TRBV19 TGTGCCAGTAGTATTCATGGCAGCAACTATGGCTACACCTTC CASSIHGSNYGYTF
few TRBJ1-1 - TRBV11-3 TGTGCCAGCAGCCTTGGGGGGAACACTGAAGCTTTCTTT CASSLGGNTEAFF
- TRBJ1-1 - TRBV28 TGTGCCAGCAGGATAACAGGTGGAATTGAAGCTTTCTTT CASRITGGIEAFF
- TRBJ1-1 TRBD1 TRBV7-9 TGTGCCAGCATGGACAGGGTGGAAGGGGGCACTGAAGCTTTCTTT CASMDRVEGGTEAFF
- TRBJ2-7 - TRBV7-9 TGTGCCAGCAGAGGGTCCGGGAATGCTGAGCAGTACTTC CASRGSGNAEQYF
- TRBJ2-2 TRBD2 TRBV7-9 TGTGCCAGCAGCAGCGGGGGGGGCAGGGTCTACACCGGGGAGCTGTTTTTT CASSSGGGRVYTGELFF
once TRBJ1-4 - TRBV4-3 TGCGCCAGCAGCCCGGCAGGTACAAATGAAAAACTGTTTTTT CASSPAGTNEKLFF
- TRBJ2-1 - TRBV9 TGTGCCAGCAGCGTTTTCCGTTCGTCCGATGAGCAGTTCTTC CASSVFRSSDEQFF
few TRBJ1-1 - TRBV4-1 TGCGCCAGCAGCCACGGACGGGACACTGAAGCTTTCTTT CASSHGRDTEAFF
- TRBJ1-2 TRBD1 TRBV5-6 TGTGCCAGCAGGGACAGGGGGCGCGGGTATGGCTACACCTTC CASRDRGRGYGYTF
few TRBJ2-3 - TRBV5-6 TGTGCCAGCAGCTTGGTTTCAGATCTAGATACGCAGTATTTT CASSLVSDLDTQYF
few TRBJ2-3 - TRBV27 TGTGCCAGCAGACCCTCGACAGGCCTGGATACGCAGTATTTT CASRPSTGLDTQYF
- TRBJ1-1 - TRBV2 TGTGCCAGCACGTCAGGGGCTGAAGCTTTCTTT CASTSGAEAFF
medium-sized TRBJ1-1 - TRBV19 TGTGCCAGTAGTATAGCACAGTCTTACGGAGAAGCTTTCTTT CASSIAQSYGEAFF
- TRBJ2-1 TRBD2 TRBV2 TGTGCCAGCAGCAGGACGGGCCCAAGCGGGGACTCCTACAATGAGCAGTTCTTC CASSRTGPSGDSYNEQFF
- TRBJ1-5 TRBD1 TRBV29-1 TGCAGCGTTGAAATCCGGGACAGAATTTATCAGCCCCAGCATTTT CSVEIRDRIYQPQHF
- TRBJ1-1 - TRBV7-3 TGTGCCAGCAGCTGGGGGGTGGGGAGCAACACTGAAGCTTTCTTT CASSWGVGSNTEAFF
few TRBJ1-1 TRBD1 TRBV5-5 TGTGCCAGCAGCGGGATGGCCGGGACAGGGGGCATTGTCACTGAAGCTTTCTTT CASSGMAGTGGIVTEAFF
- TRBJ1-2 - TRBV14 TGTGCAGCAGCCATCCTATTAAGTGGAACACTAGGCTACACCTTC CAAAILLSGTLGYTF
few TRBJ2-7 - TRBV10-3 TGTGCCATCTCTGGGGGCGAGTTATACGAGCAGTACTTC CAISGGELYEQYF
medium-sized TRBJ2-2 - TRBV28 TGTGCCAGCGCCCGGGAATTTGGCAGGGTGCGTTCGAACACCGGGGAGCTGTTTTTT CASAREFGRVRSNTGELFF
few TRBJ1-1 - TRBV27 TGTGCCAGCAGTTTCGCAGGCAGCACTGAAGCTTTCTTT CASSFAGSTEAFF
- TRBJ2-7 - TRBV4-3 TGCGCCAGCAGCCAAGATGGGGGGCTATTGGCCGAGCAGTACTTC CASSQDGGLLAEQYF
- TRBJ1-1 - TRBV11-1 TGTGCCAGCAGCTCGGAACCATCAGCTTTCTTT CASSSEPSAFF
- TRBJ1-2 TRBD1 TRBV7-8 TGTGCCAGCAGCTTACACAGGGGGCTAAACTATGGCTACACCTTC CASSLHRGLNYGYTF
- TRBJ2-7 - TRBV5-5 TGTGCCAGCAGCTTCCGAGACCTTAAGGAGCAGTACTTC CASSFRDLKEQYF
- TRBJ1-6 - TRBV5-1 TGCGCCAGCAGCCAGGGAAGGGGAGATCAGGATTCACCCCTCCACTTT CASSQGRGDQDSPLHF
- TRBJ1-3 - TRBV4-2 TGTGCCAGCAGCCAAGATCTTATCGGCGGACTGGGCATATATTTT CASSQDLIGGLGIYF
- TRBJ2-7 TRBD1 TRBV28 TGTGCCAGCAGGTCCGGGACAGCCTTTTTCTACTACGAGCAGTACTTC CASRSGTAFFYYEQYF
- TRBJ1-2 - TRBV4-2 TGTGCCAGCAGCCAAGCACAGACAGTGGCGCTTTATGGCTACACCTTC CASSQAQTVALYGYTF
- TRBJ2-3 - TRBV7-3 TGTGCCAGCAGCTTAGACCGGACCGACACAGATACGCAGTATTTT CASSLDRTDTDTQYF
- TRBJ2-7 - TRBV28 TGTGCCAGCAGTCCCCCGGGTCTTTCTGACGAGCAGTACTTC CASSPPGLSDEQYF
few TRBJ1-1 - TRBV5-6 TGTGCCAGCAGCCCCGGGGCCATGAGCACTGAAGCTTTCTTT CASSPGAMSTEAFF
- TRBJ2-1 - TRBV11-2 TGTGCCAGCAGCCGCACTAGTCTGCAGCAGAAATACAATGAGCAGTTCTTC CASSRTSLQQKYNEQFF
- TRBJ2-7 TRBD2 TRBV28 TGTGCCAGCAGGCCGGAGGGGACTAGCGGGACCTACGAGCAGTACTTC CASRPEGTSGTYEQYF
few TRBJ2-7 TRBD2 TRBV27 TGTGCCAGCAGTTTTTCCCCGGGACTATCCTACGAGCAGTACTTC CASSFSPGLSYEQYF
- TRBJ2-1 TRBD2 TRBV2 TGTGCCAGCGGGCGGACTAGCGGATTCGATGAGCAGTTCTTC CASGRTSGFDEQFF
medium-sized TRBJ1-1 - TRBV27 TGTGCCAGCCAACTCCAGGGGCACACTGAAGCTTTCTTT CASQLQGHTEAFF
few TRBJ1-6 - TRBV11-2 TGTGCCAGCAGCCCGCTGGGGAGTGGTCATTCACCCCTCCACTTT CASSPLGSGHSPLHF